A single sample gave rise to the 27 T cell receptor beta chains below, sequenced in a study of identical twins. MiXCR, applied by TCRdb to the 5' RACE reads, yields one record per CDR3 protein. This table has about 720,000 distinct CDR3 sequences, roughly 8% appearing once. The same sample was also studied in work on yellow fever vaccine responses in identical twins.

Material: PBMCs. All receptors derive from a woman in her late teens or twenties in good health.

The chain joins TRBV20-1 to TRBJ2-5; 7 nucleotides line up with TRBD2. This CDR3 spans 15 amino acids. With 0 bases clipped from V and 1 base from J, the junction kept 5 bases outside the gene matches. Germline loops: CDR1 DFQATT, CDR2 SNEGSKA (reference sequence). The CDR3 loop reads CSARDFWGGQETQYF. Written as DNA, the CDR3 is TGCAGTGCTAGAGATTTTTGGGGGGGCCAAGAGACCCAGTACTTC.

The chain uses TRBV3-1 and TRBJ1-1, with D possibly matching TRBD1 (6 bases). V was cut by 5 bases and J by 0 bases, with 13 bases left in between. Germline V CDR1 and CDR2: LGHDT, YNNKEL (reference sequence). The CDR3 spans 15 residues. The CDR3 sequence is CASSSTGFMNTEAFF. The CDR3 coding sequence is TGTGCCAGCAGCTCAACAGGGTTCATGAACACTGAAGCTTTCTTT.

The V gene is TRBV11-3, the J gene TRBJ2-1, with 10 bases aligning to TRBD1. V gave up 6 bases and J gave up 9 bases; unmatched junction bases: 11. This CDR3 spans 15 amino acids. Per germline, CDR1 SGHNT and CDR2 YENEEA. The CDR3, as DNA: TGTGCCAGCAGTTTTGCCGGGACAGGGGTTAGTGAGCAGTTCTTC. Protein sequence: CASSFAGTGVSEQFF.

In this sample, this clonotype turned up many times. The J gene is TRBJ1-2, the V gene TRBV19; D is perhaps TRBD1 (5 bases). V was cut by 2 bases and J by 4 bases, with 11 bases left in between. In germline, CDR1 is LNHDA, CDR2 SQIVND (reference sequence). This CDR3 has 14 amino acids. The CDR3 sequence is CASSINPGTYGYTF. The CDR3 coding sequence is TGTGCCAGTAGTATAAACCCAGGGACCTATGGCTACACCTTC. Based on the CDR3 plus reference TRBV19 and TRBJ1-2, the full variable domain is DGGITQSPKYLFRKEGQNVTLSCEQNLNHDAMYWYRQDPGQGLRLIYYSQIVNDFQKGDIAEGYSVSREKKESFPLTVTSAQKNPTAFYLCASSINPGTYGYTFGSGTRLTVV.

This clonotype was picked up a small number of times. CDR3 region: CASSPLSTTGELFF. Here the CDR3 DNA reads TGTGCCAGCAGCCCGCTTTCCACCACCGGGGAGCTGTTTTTT. This chain joins TRBV7-2 and TRBJ2-2; D is ambiguous. The germline V gene encodes CDR1 SGHTA and CDR2 FQGNSA. The CDR3 is made up of 14 amino acids. V dropped 5 bases and J dropped 4 bases, with 11 bases sitting between them.

V and J are TRBV6-2 or TRBV6-3 and TRBJ2-1; 9 bases line up with TRBD2. J lost 9 bases, V lost 4 bases, and 7 bases had no gene match. CDR1 and CDR2 from the germline V gene are MNHEY and SVGEGT. The CDR3 consists of 14 residues. The chain's CDR3 is CASSSQAGGREQFF. CDR3 sequence (DNA): TGTGCCAGCAGTTCGCAAGCGGGAGGCCGTGAGCAGTTCTTC.

The CDR3 sequence is CSVVMIDTQYF. CDR3 bases: TGCAGCGTTGTTATGATAGATACGCAGTATTTT. This chain joins TRBV29-1 and TRBJ2-3, with D unclear. The CDR3 has 11 residues. Trimming took off 4 bases at V and 5 bases at J, with 7 bases between the two ends. Germline CDR1 SQVTM, CDR2 ANQGSEA.

This clonotype has a handful of counts. The chain carries TRBV7-9 and TRBJ2-7; tentatively, D is TRBD2 (6 bases). The ends were cut back, 3 bases at V and 0 bases at J, with 12 bases in the middle. The length of the CDR3 is 15 residues. Germline-derived CDR1 and CDR2 are SEHNR and FQNEAQ (reference sequence). The CDR3 region is CASSFPGLTSYEQYF. The CDR3 coding sequence is TGTGCCAGCAGCTTCCCGGGACTGACCTCCTACGAGCAGTACTTC. Based on the CDR3 plus reference TRBV7-9 and TRBJ2-7, the full variable domain is DTGVSQNPRHKITKRGQNVTFRCDPISEHNRLYWYRQTLGQGPEFLTYFQNEAQLEKSRLLSDRFSAERPKGSFSTLEIQRTEQGDSAMYLCASSFPGLTSYEQYFGPGTRLTVT.

This rearrangement joins TRBV7-8 to TRBJ2-7; D uncertain. The V end was cut by 3 bases, the J end by 3 bases, with 9 bases between. This CDR3 is 13 amino acids long. The germline V gene encodes CDR1 SGHVS and CDR2 FQNEAQ. The CDR3 nucleotides are TGTGCCAGCAGCTTGAACCCCTACTACGAGCAGTACTTC. It is translated as CASSLNPYYEQYF.

V usage is TRBV5-1 and J usage is TRBJ2-5, with D possibly TRBD2 on 6 matching bases. Trimming took 0 bases from V and 4 from J, leaving 10 bases between them. This CDR3 comprises 14 residues. Germline V gives CDR1 SGHRS, CDR2 YFSETQ. Here the CDR3 reads CASSLGKGGETQYF. CDR3 coding DNA: TGCGCCAGCAGCTTGGGGAAGGGAGGAGAGACCCAGTACTTC.

The sample holds one count of this clonotype. This chain's CDR3 is CASSIDKGYNEQFF. CDR3 sequence (DNA): TGTGCCAGTAGTATAGATAAGGGGTACAATGAGCAGTTCTTC. This chain uses TRBV19 with TRBJ2-1, with D possibly TRBD1 on 5 matching bases. The V gene's germline CDR1 is LNHDA and CDR2 SQIVND (reference sequence). The CDR3 length is 14 residues. V was pared by 0 bases and J by 4 bases, with 7 bases between.

This clonotype was recorded a few times. The J gene is TRBJ2-7, the V gene TRBV27; D possibly uses TRBD1 or TRBD2 (5 bases each). Trimming took 2 bases from V and 3 from J, leaving 17 bases between them. The CDR3 sequence is 16 residues long. The germline CDR1 and CDR2 sequences are MNHEY and SMNVEV (reference sequence). DNA of the CDR3: TGTGCCAGCAGTTTAAGAGGGGCAGGAAGGGACTACGAGCAGTACTTC. It yields the protein CASSLRGAGRDYEQYF.

In DNA, the CDR3 is TGCAGCGTTGAAGATAGAGGGGGGACCTACGAGCAGTACTTC. Residues: CSVEDRGGTYEQYF. The chain has TRBV29-1 and TRBJ2-7, with D possibly being TRBD1 or TRBD2 (6 bases each). Germline V gene lookup returns CDR1 SQVTM and CDR2 ANQGSEA. V lost 0 bases and J 2 bases, leaving 11 bases between the germline ends. There are 14 residues in the CDR3.

The chain uses TRBV7-9 and TRBJ2-7, with 10 bases aligning to TRBD2. CDR3 length equals 14 residues. In germline, CDR1 is SEHNR, CDR2 FQNEAQ (reference sequence). V shed 6 bases, J shed 4 bases, and the junction held 6 bases outside the gene matches. CDR3 loop: CASSPSGSRYEQYF. In DNA, the CDR3 is TGTGCCAGCAGTCCTAGCGGGAGTCGGTACGAGCAGTACTTC.

This clonotype was seen ten or more times. The chain has TRBV5-1 and TRBJ2-2; no clear D gene. CDR3 size: 14 residues. V lost 0 bases and J 6 bases, leaving 9 bases between the germline ends. The germline V gene has CDR1 SGHRS and CDR2 YFSETQ. The DNA for the CDR3 is TGCGCCAGCAGCTTGGGTCTTCTTTCCGGGGAGCTGTTTTTT. Its translation: CASSLGLLSGELFF.

The chain employs TRBV4-3 and TRBJ2-3; D not certain. This CDR3 region has 15 residues. Looked up from germline, CDR1 is LGHNA and CDR2 is YSLEER. The ends were cut back, 4 bases at V and 3 bases at J, with 14 bases in the middle. The CDR3 reads CASSLTTAQTDTQYF. CDR3 sequence (DNA): TGCGCCAGCAGCCTCACCACGGCGCAAACAGATACGCAGTATTTT.

CDR3 in amino acids: CASSIMGGFSYEQYF. The CDR3 nucleotides read TGTGCCAGTAGTATAATGGGCGGATTCTCCTACGAGCAGTACTTC. The chain combines TRBV19 with TRBJ2-7; D is ambiguous. Trimming pared 2 bases from V and 0 bases from J, leaving 11 bases between. The CDR3 is made up of 15 amino acids. Germline V gives CDR1 LNHDA, CDR2 SQIVND (reference sequence).

Ten or more counts support this clonotype. The V gene is TRBV20-1, the J gene TRBJ2-2; D tentatively reads TRBD1 or TRBD2 (5 bases each). The CDR3 loop spans 18 amino acids. Germline V lookup: CDR1 DFQATT, CDR2 SNEGSKA (reference sequence). The V end was cut by 3 bases, the J end by 4 bases, with 24 bases between. The CDR3 here is CSASPLIPGRKITGELFF. The CDR3 nucleotides read TGCAGTGCTAGTCCCCTAATCCCGGGACGGAAGATCACCGGGGAGCTGTTTTTT.

This clonotype was detected only a few times. V usage is TRBV18 and J usage is TRBJ1-2; D is ambiguous. The V end lost 8 bases, the J end lost 2 bases, and 18 bases lay between the germline ends. The CDR3 has 15 amino acids. Germline CDR1 and CDR2: KGHSH and LQKENI. In DNA form, the CDR3 reads TGTGCCAGCCCCAGATTAGCACATCCGAACTATGGCTACACCTTC. Encoded protein: CASPRLAHPNYGYTF. The whole variable domain, filled in from reference TRBV18 and TRBJ1-2, reads NAGVMQNPRHLVRRRGQEARLRCSPMKGHSHVYWYRQLPEEGLKFMVYLQKENIIDESGMPKERFSAEFPKEGPSILRIQQVVRGDSAAYFCASPRLAHPNYGYTFGSGTRLTVV.

The DNA of the CDR3 is TGTGCCAGCAGCCTTACCCGGGACAGGGGAGGGGCCGAGCAGTACTTC. It specifies CASSLTRDRGGAEQYF. V and J are TRBV6-1 and TRBJ2-7; 10 bases map to TRBD1. CDR1 MNHNS and CDR2 SASEGT come from the germline V gene. The CDR3 is made up of 16 amino acids. V dropped 6 bases and J dropped 6; count of bases not matched to a gene: 14.

This clonotype appeared many times. This chain links TRBV6-5 with TRBJ2-7; 10 positions agree with TRBD1. V was pared by 6 bases and J by 5 bases, with 13 bases of the junction left unmatched. Germline CDR1 and CDR2: MNHEY and SVGAGI. The CDR3 contains 16 residues. CDR3 sequence (DNA): TGTGCCAGCAGCTATACTCGGACAGGGGGTTCAGACGAGCAGTACTTC. It yields the protein CASSYTRTGGSDEQYF.

Many counts were recorded for this clonotype. The rearrangement joins TRBV7-9 to TRBJ2-1; D call uncertain. CDR1 SEHNR and CDR2 FQNEAQ come from the germline V gene (reference sequence). The V and J ends lost 6 bases and 9 bases respectively, with 9 bases between them. CDR3 length equals 11 residues. For the CDR3, the DNA is TGTGCCAGCAGGATCGGTCTTGAGCAGTTCTTC. Residues: CASRIGLEQFF.

The chain couples TRBV7-8 to TRBJ2-7; 11 positions agree with TRBD1. Trimming took 5 bases from V and 5 from J; bases not matched to a gene: 8. The CDR3 is 15 residues long. Germline V gene lookup returns CDR1 SGHVS and CDR2 FQNEAQ. CDR3 sequence: CASSGWTGGLDEQYF. In DNA form, the CDR3 reads TGTGCCAGCAGCGGCTGGACAGGGGGCTTAGACGAGCAGTACTTC.

This clonotype was recorded many times. CDR3 loop: CASSGGGSLAKNIQYF. The CDR3 bases are TGCGCCAGCAGTGGTGGTGGGTCACTAGCCAAAAACATTCAGTACTTC. The chain links TRBV10-2 to TRBJ2-4; D is unclear. There are 16 residues in the CDR3. The V gene lost 4 bases and the J gene lost 0 bases, with 13 bases spanning the gap. Germline lookup yields CDR1 WSHSY and CDR2 SAAADI.

This clonotype was counted ten times or more. The CDR3 protein is CATRRTSGNSYNEQFF. The CDR3 DNA reads as TGTGCCACCAGAAGGACTAGCGGTAACTCCTACAATGAGCAGTTCTTC. This chain connects TRBV15 to TRBJ2-1; 10 bases agree with TRBD2. Germline V gives CDR1 LNHNV, CDR2 YYDKDF (reference sequence). This CDR3 contains 16 residues. J lost 0 bases, V lost 6 bases, and 5 bases had no gene match. The full variable domain, with the rest looked up from reference TRBV15 and TRBJ2-1, is DAMVIQNPRYQVTQFGKPVTLSCSQTLNHNVMYWYQQKSSQAPKLLFHYYDKDFNNEADTPDNFQSRRPNTSFCFLDIRSPGLGDTAMYLCATRRTSGNSYNEQFFGPGTRLTVL.

This clonotype has ten or more counts. The V and J genes are TRBV29-1 and TRBJ1-5; 8 nucleotides line up with TRBD1. V was clipped by 4 bases and J by 2 bases; unmatched bases: 10. Germline V CDR1 and CDR2: SQVTM, ANQGSEA. This CDR3 comprises 16 residues. CDR3 amino acids: CSVGGQGVNGNQPQHF. DNA for the CDR3: TGCAGCGTTGGAGGACAGGGAGTAAACGGCAATCAGCCCCAGCATTTT.

This clonotype was detected many times. The V gene is TRBV12-3 or TRBV12-4, the J gene TRBJ1-6; possible D gene TRBD1, 6 bases. The length of the CDR3 is 14 residues. Trimming pared 3 bases from V and 6 bases from J, leaving 9 bases between. CDR3 DNA: TGTGCCAGCAGTTTGGACAGCATTAATTCACCCCTCCACTTT. Translation gives CASSLDSINSPLHF.